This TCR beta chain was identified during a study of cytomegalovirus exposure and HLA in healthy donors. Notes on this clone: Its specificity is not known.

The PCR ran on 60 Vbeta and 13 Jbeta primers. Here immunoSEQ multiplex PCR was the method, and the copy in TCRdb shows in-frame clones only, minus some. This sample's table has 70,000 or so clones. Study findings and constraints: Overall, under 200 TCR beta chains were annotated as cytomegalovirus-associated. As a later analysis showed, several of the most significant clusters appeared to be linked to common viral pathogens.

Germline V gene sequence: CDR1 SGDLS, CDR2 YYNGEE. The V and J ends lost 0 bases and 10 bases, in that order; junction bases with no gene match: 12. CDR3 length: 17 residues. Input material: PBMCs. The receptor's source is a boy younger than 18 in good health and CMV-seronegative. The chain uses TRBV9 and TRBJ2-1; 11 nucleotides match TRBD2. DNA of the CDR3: TGTGCCAGCAGCGTAGATTGCGGTTCCCTAGCGGGGGGAGAGCAGTTCTTC. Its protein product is CASSVDCGSLAGGEQFF.